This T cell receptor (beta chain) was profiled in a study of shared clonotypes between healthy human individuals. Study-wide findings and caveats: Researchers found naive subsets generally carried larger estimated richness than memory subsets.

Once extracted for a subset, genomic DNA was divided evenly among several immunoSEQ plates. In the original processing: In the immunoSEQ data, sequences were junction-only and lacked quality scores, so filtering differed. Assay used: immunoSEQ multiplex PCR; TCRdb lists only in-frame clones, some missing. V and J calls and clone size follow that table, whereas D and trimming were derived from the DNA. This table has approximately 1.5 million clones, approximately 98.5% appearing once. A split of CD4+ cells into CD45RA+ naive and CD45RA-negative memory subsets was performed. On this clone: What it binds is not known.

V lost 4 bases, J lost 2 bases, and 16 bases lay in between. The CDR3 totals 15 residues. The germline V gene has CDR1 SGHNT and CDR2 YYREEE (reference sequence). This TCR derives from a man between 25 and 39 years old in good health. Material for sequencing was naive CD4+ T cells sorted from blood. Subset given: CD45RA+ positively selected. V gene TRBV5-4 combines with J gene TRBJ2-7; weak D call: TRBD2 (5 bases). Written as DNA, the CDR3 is TGTGCCAGCAGCCTCGGAGTAGCGAGAACCTACGAGCAGTACTTC. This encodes CASSLGVARTYEQYF.